The sequence of this T cell receptor (beta chain) was determined in a study of T cells in Graves' hyperthyroidism and ophthalmopathy. TCR beta CDR3 sequences were amplified from RNA transcripts. Initially, a first-round RT-PCR of the TCR CDR3 employed the HTBI primer set. TCRdb re-called the multiplex PCR reads through MiXCR, storing one row per CDR3 protein. Of hundreds of thousands of distinct CDR3 sequences listed, approximately 14% are singletons. There are 13 residues in the CDR3. Germline V gene data show CDR1 as SSHAT and CDR2 as FNYEAQ (reference sequence). This clonotype was picked up many times. The junction departs from germline at one end; a sequencing error may be responsible.

This TCR was sampled from a young woman with Graves' hyperthyroidism. V and J are TRBV7-7 and TRBJ1-1; D unclear. Sequenced: blood. The CDR3 protein is CASSPSHGAEAFF. The CDR3 bases are TGTGCTAGCAGCCCTAGTCACGGGGCTGAAGCTTTCTTT.